This T cell receptor (beta chain) was sequenced for a study of blood T cell repertoires in COVID-19. Assay: immunoSEQ multiplex PCR; the TCRdb copy retains only in-frame clones and omits some. The sample includes 130,000 to 150,000 clones, around 84% of them seen just once. The sequence was obtained from a man aged 60 to 75 with active or convalescent COVID-19. Sequenced: peripheral blood.

CDR3: CASSFSSRDEQFF. The CDR3 coding sequence is TGTGCCAGCAGCTTTAGCTCGCGTGATGAGCAGTTCTTC. The chain employs TRBV7-3 and TRBJ2-1; no definite D call. Trimming stripped 3 bases from V and 8 bases from J, with 11 bases between. The CDR3 sequence is 13 residues long. From germline, CDR1 is SGHTA and CDR2 FQGTGA.